Sequencing of this T cell receptor (beta chain) was carried out in a study of blood T cell repertoires in COVID-19. The overall study: Researchers got acute and convalescent COVID-19 samples from the United States, Italy and Spain.

Clones were sequenced by immunoSEQ multiplex PCR, and TCRdb holds only the in-frame ones, with some missing. Of about 270,000 clones in the sample, 88% were seen once. The CDR3 sequence is 15 residues long. V dropped 5 bases and J dropped 2 bases, with 16 bases sitting between them. Germline CDR1 reads SGHKS; CDR2 reads YYEKEE (reference sequence). Living in 24 US areas, the participants were between roughly 18 and 90 years of age. Sample: PBMCs or T cells enriched from blood (not recorded which). The chain couples TRBV5-5 to TRBJ1-1; tentative D call: TRBD1 (6 bases). The receptor's source is a woman aged 40 to 50 with acute COVID-19. The CDR3 nucleotides read TGTGCCAGCAGACCCCGGACAGTCCCAAACACTGAAGCTTTCTTT. This codes for CASRPRTVPNTEAFF.